These 11 T cell receptor beta chains share one sample of origin, sequenced in a study. TCRdb redid the calling of the 5' RACE reads with MiXCR, one entry per CDR3 protein. The sample includes tens of thousands of distinct CDR3 sequences, approximately 25% of them seen just once. Sequenced input: tumor-infiltrating naive CD4+ T cells sorted from the breast tumor. Stated subset: naive CD4+ T cells, CD4+CD45RA+CD25-. The receptors here all came from a female donor with breast cancer.

This clonotype showed up many times. The chain uses TRBV20-1 and TRBJ1-2, with D possibly matching TRBD1 (5 bases). Per germline, CDR1 DFQATT and CDR2 SNEGSKA (reference sequence). Trimming left V 3 bases short and J 6 bases short, with 17 bases between. The CDR3 loop spans 14 amino acids. The CDR3: CSASVRAELDGYTF. As DNA, the CDR3 is TGCAGTGCTAGTGTCAGGGCTGAGTTGGATGGCTACACCTTC.

This clonotype was observed a few times. The chain has TRBV11-2 and TRBJ1-5; D gene uncertain. Between the trimmed V and J ends, which lost 5 bases and 4 bases, there was a span of 9 bases. CDR1 and CDR2 (germline): SGHAT, FQNNGV. CDR3 length: 13 residues. CDR3 sequence (DNA): TGTGCCAGCAGCCTCTATCCGAATCAGCCCCAGCATTTT. Protein: CASSLYPNQPQHF.

V gene TRBV2 combines with J gene TRBJ2-1; D not certain. V lost 6 bases to trimming and J lost 4 bases, with 7 bases between them. Germline V gene sequence: CDR1 SNHLY, CDR2 FYNNEI. The CDR3 spans 12 residues. The DNA for the CDR3 is TGTGCCAGCAGGCTTACTTACAATGAGCAGTTCTTC. Its translation is CASRLTYNEQFF. Drawing the rest from reference TRBV2 and TRBJ2-1, the complete variable domain is EPEVTQTPSHQVTQMGQEVILRCVPISNHLYFYWYRQILGQKVEFLVSFYNNEISEKSEIFDDQFSVERPDGSNFTLKIRSTKLEDSAMYFCASRLTYNEQFFGPGTRLTVL.

With regard to this clonotype: Possible read error: a much larger clone is one base away. The V gene is TRBV7-2, the J gene TRBJ2-1; 7 nucleotides align to TRBD2. The germline V gene has CDR1 SGHTA and CDR2 FQGNSA. J lost 7 bases, V lost 0 bases, and 6 bases had no gene match. The CDR3 runs 15 residues. For the CDR3, the DNA is TGTGCCAGCAGCTTAGCCAGCGGGAAGATGAATGAGCAGTTCTTC. Translated: CASSLASGKMNEQFF.

The rearrangement links TRBV6-5 to TRBJ1-5, with 7 bases identical to TRBD1. V was clipped by 4 bases and J by 11 bases; unmatched bases: 5. CDR3 length: 12 amino acids. Per the germline V gene, CDR1 is MNHEY and CDR2 is SVGAGI. In DNA, the CDR3 is TGTGCCAGCAGTTCCGCGGGGACAGCCCAGCATTTT. Protein product: CASSSAGTAQHF.

The J gene is TRBJ2-3, the V gene TRBV24-1; 11 nucleotides align to TRBD2. V shed 6 bases, J shed 6 bases, and the junction held 7 bases outside the gene matches. CDR1 is KGHDR, CDR2 SFDVKD, per germline. The CDR3 sequence is 15 residues long. The CDR3 here is CATSPSGGPGDTQYF. The CDR3 DNA is TGTGCCACCAGTCCTAGCGGGGGGCCCGGGGATACGCAGTATTTT.

This clonotype appeared a few times. The rearrangement links TRBV4-2 to TRBJ1-6, with D perhaps matching TRBD1 (6 bases). Germline lookup yields CDR1 LGHNA and CDR2 YNFKEQ. This CDR3 contains 13 residues. Deletions cut 4 bases from V and 8 bases from J, with 9 bases between. The CDR3 bases are TGTGCCAGCAGCCCAGGGGCCGATTCACCCCTCCACTTT. Residues: CASSPGADSPLHF.

In its sample, this clonotype was seen a few times. The V gene is TRBV9, the J gene TRBJ2-1, with 8 bases fitting TRBD1. CDR3 length: 16 amino acids. The J segment lost 1 base and the V segment lost 4 bases, leaving 7 bases of the junction unmatched. The germline V gene has CDR1 SGDLS and CDR2 YYNGEE. The CDR3 sequence is CASSPRGRGSYNEQFF. The CDR3 DNA is TGTGCCAGCAGCCCCAGGGGGCGAGGGTCCTACAATGAGCAGTTCTTC.

J is TRBJ2-1 and V is TRBV5-1, with 9 bases that match TRBD2. With V trimmed by 6 bases and J by 1 base, 8 bases remained unmatched. There are 16 residues in the CDR3. The germline V gene has CDR1 SGHRS and CDR2 YFSETQ. CDR3 sequence reads: CASTPKLAGSYNEQFF. CDR3 nucleotides: TGCGCCAGCACCCCTAAGCTAGCGGGATCCTACAATGAGCAGTTCTTC.

In regard to this clonotype: A junction boundary mismatches the germline segment, possibly from a read error. The gene calls are TRBV10-3 and TRBJ1-5; D is possibly TRBD1 (6 bases). The CDR3 is 13 residues long. Germline V gives CDR1 ENHRY, CDR2 SYGVKD. The CDR3 sequence is CAIGPGANQPQRF. The CDR3 DNA is TGTGCCATCGGACCGGGGGCGAATCAGCCCCAGCGTTTT.

The table lists this clonotype with a few counts. V and J are TRBV5-1 and TRBJ1-2, with D unclear. The CDR3 length is 15 residues. The germline V gene encodes CDR1 SGHRS and CDR2 YFSETQ. Trimming pared 5 bases from V and 2 bases from J, leaving 16 bases between. The CDR3 loop is CASREFVSGNYGYTF. CDR3 nucleotides: TGCGCCAGCAGGGAGTTTGTATCAGGCAACTATGGCTACACCTTC.